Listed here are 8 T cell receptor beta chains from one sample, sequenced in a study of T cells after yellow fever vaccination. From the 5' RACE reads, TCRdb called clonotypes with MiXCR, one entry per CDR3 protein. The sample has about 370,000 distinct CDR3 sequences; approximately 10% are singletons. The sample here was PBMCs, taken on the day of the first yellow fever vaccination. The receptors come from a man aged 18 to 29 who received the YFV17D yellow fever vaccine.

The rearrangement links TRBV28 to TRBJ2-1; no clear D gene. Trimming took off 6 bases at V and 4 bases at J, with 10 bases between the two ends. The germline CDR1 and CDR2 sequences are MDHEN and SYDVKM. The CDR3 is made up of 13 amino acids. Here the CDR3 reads CASRSDDYNEQFF. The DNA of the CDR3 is TGTGCCAGCAGATCCGACGATTACAATGAGCAGTTCTTC. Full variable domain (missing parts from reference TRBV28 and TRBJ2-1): DVKVTQSSRYLVKRTGEKVFLECVQDMDHENMFWYRQDPGLGLRLIYFSYDVKMKEKGDIPEGYSVSREKKERFSLILESASTNQTSMYLCASRSDDYNEQFFGPGTRLTVL.

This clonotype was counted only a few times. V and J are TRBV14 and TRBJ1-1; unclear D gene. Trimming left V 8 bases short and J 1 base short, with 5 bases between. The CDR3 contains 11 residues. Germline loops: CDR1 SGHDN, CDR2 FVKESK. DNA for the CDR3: TGTGCCAGCGGTTGGAACACTGAAGCTTTCTTT. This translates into CASGWNTEAFF.

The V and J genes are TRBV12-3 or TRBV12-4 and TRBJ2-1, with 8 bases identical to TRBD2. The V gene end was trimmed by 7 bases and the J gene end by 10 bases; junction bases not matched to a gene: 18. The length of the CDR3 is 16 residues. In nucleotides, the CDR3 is TGTGCCAGCACGGCCGTAGCGGGGCCCCAGTCGTTCGAGCAGTTCTTC. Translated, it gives CASTAVAGPQSFEQFF.

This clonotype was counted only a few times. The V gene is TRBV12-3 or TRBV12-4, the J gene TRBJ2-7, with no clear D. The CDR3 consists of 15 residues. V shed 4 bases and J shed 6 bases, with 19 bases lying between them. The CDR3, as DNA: TGTGCCAGCAGTTCCCGACGCCAGTCCCTAAGCGAGCAGTACTTC. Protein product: CASSSRRQSLSEQYF.

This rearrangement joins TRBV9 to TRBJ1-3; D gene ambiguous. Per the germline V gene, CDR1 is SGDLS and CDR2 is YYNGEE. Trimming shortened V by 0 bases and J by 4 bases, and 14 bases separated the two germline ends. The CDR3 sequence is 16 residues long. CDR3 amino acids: CASSVDPAARGNTIYF. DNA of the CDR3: TGTGCCAGCAGCGTAGACCCTGCGGCGAGGGGAAACACCATATATTTT.

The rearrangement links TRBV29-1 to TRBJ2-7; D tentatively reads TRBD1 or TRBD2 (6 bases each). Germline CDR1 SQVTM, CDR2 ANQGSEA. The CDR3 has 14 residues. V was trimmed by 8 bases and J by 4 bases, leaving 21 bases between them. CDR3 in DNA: TGCAGCCCCCGGACTTGGGGGGCGCGGTACGAGCAGTACGTC. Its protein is CSPRTWGARYEQYV.

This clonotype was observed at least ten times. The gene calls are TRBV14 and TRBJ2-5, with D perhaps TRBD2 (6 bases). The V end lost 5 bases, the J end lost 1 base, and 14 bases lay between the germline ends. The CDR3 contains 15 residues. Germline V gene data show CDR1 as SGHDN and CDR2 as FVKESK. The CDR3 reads CASSDLLGLQETQYF. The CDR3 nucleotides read TGTGCCAGCAGCGATCTTCTGGGACTCCAAGAGACCCAGTACTTC.

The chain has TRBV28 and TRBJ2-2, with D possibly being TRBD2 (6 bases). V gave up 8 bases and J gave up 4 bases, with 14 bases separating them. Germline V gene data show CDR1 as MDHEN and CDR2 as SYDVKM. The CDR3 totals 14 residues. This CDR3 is CASLTGLSTGELFF. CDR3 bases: TGTGCCAGCCTTACGGGACTGAGCACCGGGGAGCTGTTTTTT.